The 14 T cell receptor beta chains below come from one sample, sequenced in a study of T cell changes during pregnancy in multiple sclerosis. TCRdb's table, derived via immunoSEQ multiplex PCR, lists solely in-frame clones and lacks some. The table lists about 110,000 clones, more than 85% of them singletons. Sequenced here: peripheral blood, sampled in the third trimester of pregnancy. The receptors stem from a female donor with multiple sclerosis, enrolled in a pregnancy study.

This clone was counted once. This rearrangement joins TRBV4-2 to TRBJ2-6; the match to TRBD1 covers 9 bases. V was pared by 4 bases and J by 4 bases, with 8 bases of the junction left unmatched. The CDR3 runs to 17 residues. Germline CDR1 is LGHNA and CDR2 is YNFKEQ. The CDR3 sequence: CASSPVQGAGGANVLTF. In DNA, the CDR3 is TGTGCCAGCAGCCCAGTACAGGGGGCGGGGGGGGCCAACGTCCTGACTTTC.

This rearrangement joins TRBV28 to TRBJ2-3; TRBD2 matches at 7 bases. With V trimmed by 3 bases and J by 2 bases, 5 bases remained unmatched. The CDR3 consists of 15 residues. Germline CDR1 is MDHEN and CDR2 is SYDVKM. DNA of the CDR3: TGTGCCAGCAGTTTTTCCGGGACTACCACAGATACGCAGTATTTT. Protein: CASSFSGTTTDTQYF.

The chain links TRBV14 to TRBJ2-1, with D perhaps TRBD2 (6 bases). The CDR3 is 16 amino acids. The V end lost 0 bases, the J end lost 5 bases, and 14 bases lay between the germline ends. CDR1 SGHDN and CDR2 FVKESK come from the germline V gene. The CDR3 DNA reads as TGTGCCAGCAGCCAAGAGAGCGGGCGCGCGAACAATGAGCAGTTCTTC. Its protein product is CASSQESGRANNEQFF.

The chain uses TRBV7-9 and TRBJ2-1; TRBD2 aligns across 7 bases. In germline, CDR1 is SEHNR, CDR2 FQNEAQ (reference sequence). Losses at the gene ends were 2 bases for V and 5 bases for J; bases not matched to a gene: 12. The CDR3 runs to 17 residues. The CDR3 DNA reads TGTGCCAGCAGCTTAAAGGAGCGGGAACTCCTCCACAATGAGCAGTTCTTC. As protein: CASSLKERELLHNEQFF.

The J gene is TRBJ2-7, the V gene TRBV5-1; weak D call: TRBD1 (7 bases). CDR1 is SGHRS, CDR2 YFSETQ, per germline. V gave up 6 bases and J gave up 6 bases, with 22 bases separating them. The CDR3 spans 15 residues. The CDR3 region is CASKEQGGLDGEQYF. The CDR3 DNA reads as TGCGCCAGCAAGGAGCAGGGGGGTCTCGACGGCGAGCAGTACTTC.

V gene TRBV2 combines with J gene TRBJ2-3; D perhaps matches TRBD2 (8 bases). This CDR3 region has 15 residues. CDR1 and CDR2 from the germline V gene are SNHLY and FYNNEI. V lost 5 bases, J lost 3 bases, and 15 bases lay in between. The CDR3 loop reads CASSLGRGLTDTQYF. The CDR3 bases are TGTGCCAGCAGTCTCGGGAGGGGGCTGACAGATACGCAGTATTTT.

The CDR3 coding sequence is TGTGCCACCCTCGAGGGGGCTAACTACAATGAGCAGTTCTTC. This gives the protein CATLEGANYNEQFF. This chain uses TRBV10-3 with TRBJ2-1; TRBD1 aligns across 7 bases. CDR1 is ENHRY, CDR2 SYGVKD, per germline. The junction had 9 bases not matched to a gene; V was cut back by 10 bases and J by 3 bases. The CDR3 totals 14 residues.

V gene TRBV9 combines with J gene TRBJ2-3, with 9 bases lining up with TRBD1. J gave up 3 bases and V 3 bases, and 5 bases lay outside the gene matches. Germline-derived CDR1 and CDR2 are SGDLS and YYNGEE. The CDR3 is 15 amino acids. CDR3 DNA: TGTGCCAGCAGCGCCCGACAGGGGGGGACAGATACGCAGTATTTT. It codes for CASSARQGGTDTQYF.

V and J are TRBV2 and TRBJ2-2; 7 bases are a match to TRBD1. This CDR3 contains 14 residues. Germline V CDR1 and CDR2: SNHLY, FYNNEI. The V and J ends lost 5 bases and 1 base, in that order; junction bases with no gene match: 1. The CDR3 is CASSRTGNTGELFF. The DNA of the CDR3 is TGTGCCAGCAGTAGGACAGGGAACACCGGGGAGCTGTTTTTT.

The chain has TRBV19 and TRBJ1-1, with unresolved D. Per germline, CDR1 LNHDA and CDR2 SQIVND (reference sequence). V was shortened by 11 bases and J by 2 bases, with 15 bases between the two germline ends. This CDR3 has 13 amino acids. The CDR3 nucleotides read TGTGCCTCGGGGAGGCCTCCAAACACTGAAGCTTTCTTT. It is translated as CASGRPPNTEAFF.

CDR3 sequence: CASSPETGKDTEAFF. CDR3 nucleotide sequence: TGTGCCAGCAGTCCCGAGACAGGGAAGGACACTGAAGCTTTCTTT. The gene calls are TRBV28 and TRBJ1-1; 7 bases are a match to TRBD1. The CDR3 covers 15 residues. V was clipped by 5 bases and J by 3 bases; unmatched bases: 9. CDR1 and CDR2 (germline): MDHEN, SYDVKM.

The CDR3 DNA sequence: TGTGCCAGCAGCTTAGAACCCCAGACTGAAGCTTTCTTT. It is translated as CASSLEPQTEAFF. The chain has TRBV7-8 and TRBJ1-1; D unresolved. The CDR3 has 13 residues. V lost 1 base and J lost 5, with 8 bases in between. Germline V lookup: CDR1 SGHVS, CDR2 FQNEAQ. Supplemented by reference TRBV7-8 and TRBJ1-1, the full variable domain reads GAGVSQSPRYKVAKRGQDVALRCDPISGHVSLFWYQQALGQGPEFLTYFQNEAQLDKSGLPSDRFFAERPEGSVSTLKIQRTQQEDSAVYLCASSLEPQTEAFFGQGTRLTVV.

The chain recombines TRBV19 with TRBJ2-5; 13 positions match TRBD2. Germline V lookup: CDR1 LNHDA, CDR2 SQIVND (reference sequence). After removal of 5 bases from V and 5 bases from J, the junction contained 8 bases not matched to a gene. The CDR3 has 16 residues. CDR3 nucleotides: TGTGCCAGTAGTCCACGGACTAGCGGGGGCGGGGAGACCCAGTACTTC. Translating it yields CASSPRTSGGGETQYF.

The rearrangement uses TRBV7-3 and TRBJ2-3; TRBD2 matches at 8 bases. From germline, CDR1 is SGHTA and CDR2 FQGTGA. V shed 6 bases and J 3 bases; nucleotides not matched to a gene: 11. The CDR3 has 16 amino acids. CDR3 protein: CASRLDPTSVTDTQYF. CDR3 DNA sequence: TGTGCCAGCAGATTAGATCCGACTAGCGTTACAGATACGCAGTATTTT.